This T cell receptor beta chain was profiled in a study of somatic mutations in cytotoxic T cells in rheumatoid arthritis. Overall study context: Flow-sorting brought some V beta antibody-stained T-cell populations to nearly 100% purity, V beta1+ cells sequenced for TCRB among them. Whole-study findings and limits: TRBV07 showed slight underrepresentation in rheumatoid arthritis patients, unadjusted for multiple comparisons. Relative to age-matched healthy controls, rheumatoid arthritis patients did not differ significantly in CD8+ T-cell clonality. The study found that the largest CD8+ clone exceeded 20% of CD8+ cells in about an eighth of the roughly 65 patients.

Per the germline V gene, CDR1 is SGDLS and CDR2 is YYNGEE. Trimming stripped 0 bases from V and 6 bases from J, with 15 bases between. The CDR3 has 15 residues. The protocol was immunoSEQ multiplex PCR, while the TCRdb copy is restricted to in-frame clones and leaves out a portion. The repertoire holds about 26,000 clones, with 82% as singletons. On this clone: The antigen remains unidentified.

This chain links TRBV9 with TRBJ1-1; weak D call: TRBD1 (6 bases). The sequence came from a man between 50 and 59 years old in good health. The specimen was CD8+ T cells sorted from blood. The CDR3 spells CASSVEGGEGSEAFF. The DNA of the CDR3 is TGTGCCAGCAGCGTAGAGGGGGGCGAGGGGTCTGAAGCTTTCTTT.